This record covers a single T cell receptor (beta chain). No antigen is known for it. Researchers tagged individual cDNA molecules with unique molecular identifiers. TCRdb passed the 5' RACE reads through MiXCR, listing each CDR3 protein once. The profile shows around 76,000 distinct CDR3 sequences, 9% to 15% of them singletons. The data belong to a study of early T cells in non-severe SARS-CoV-2 infection. Study-level information: Sequencing input comprised bulk RNA from unsorted whole blood; chain pairing was not available.

Findings and limits, study-wide: VDJdb-based annotation leaned toward anti-spike CD8 responses and missed private and CD4 specificities.

V dropped 5 bases and J dropped 6 bases, with 8 bases sitting between them. The CDR3 extends over 12 amino acids. Per the germline V gene, CDR1 is MDHEN and CDR2 is SYDVKM. The chain employs TRBV28 and TRBJ1-5; unclear D gene. The sample taken for sequencing was whole blood. The sequence came from an adult who was a healthcare worker with PCR-confirmed SARS-CoV-2 infection or an uninfected control (not recorded which). DNA of the CDR3: TGTGCCAGCAGTACCCATGGTCAGCCCCAGCATTTT. It codes for CASSTHGQPQHF. Full variable domain (missing parts from reference TRBV28 and TRBJ1-5): DVKVTQSSRYLVKRTGEKVFLECVQDMDHENMFWYRQDPGLGLRLIYFSYDVKMKEKGDIPEGYSVSREKKERFSLILESASTNQTSMYLCASSTHGQPQHFGDGTRLSIL.